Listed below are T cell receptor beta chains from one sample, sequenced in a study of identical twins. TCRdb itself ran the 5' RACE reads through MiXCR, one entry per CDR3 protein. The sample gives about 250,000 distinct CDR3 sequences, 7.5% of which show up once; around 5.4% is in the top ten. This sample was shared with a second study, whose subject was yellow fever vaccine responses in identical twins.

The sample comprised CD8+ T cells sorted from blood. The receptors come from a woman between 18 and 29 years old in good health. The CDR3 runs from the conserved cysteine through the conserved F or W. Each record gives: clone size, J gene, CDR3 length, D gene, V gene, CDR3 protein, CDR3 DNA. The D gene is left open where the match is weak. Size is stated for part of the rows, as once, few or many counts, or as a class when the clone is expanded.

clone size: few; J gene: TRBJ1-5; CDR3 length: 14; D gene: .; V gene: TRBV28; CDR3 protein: CASSLREGNQPQHF; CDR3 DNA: TGTGCCAGCAGTTTAAGGGAGGGCAATCAGCCCCAGCATTTT
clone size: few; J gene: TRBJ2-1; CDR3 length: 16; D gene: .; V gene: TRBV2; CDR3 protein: CASITSSKAVYNEQFF; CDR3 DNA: TGTGCCAGCATCACATCGTCCAAAGCGGTCTACAATGAGCAGTTCTTC
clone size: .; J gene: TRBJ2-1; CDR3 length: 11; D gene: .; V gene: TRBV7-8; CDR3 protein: CASQGVNEQFF; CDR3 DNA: TGTGCCAGCCAAGGGGTCAATGAGCAGTTCTTC
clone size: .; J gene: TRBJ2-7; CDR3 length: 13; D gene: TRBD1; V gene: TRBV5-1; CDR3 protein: CASSDRGPGEQYF; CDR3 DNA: TGCGCCAGCAGCGACAGGGGGCCGGGCGAGCAGTACTTC
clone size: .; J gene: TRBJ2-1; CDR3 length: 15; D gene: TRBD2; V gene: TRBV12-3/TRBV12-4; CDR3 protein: CASSGTSGRGNEQFF; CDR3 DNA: TGTGCCAGCAGTGGCACTAGCGGGAGGGGCAATGAGCAGTTCTTC
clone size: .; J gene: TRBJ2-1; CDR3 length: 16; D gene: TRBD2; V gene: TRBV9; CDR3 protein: CASSPRLAGIYNEQFF; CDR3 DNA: TGTGCCAGCAGCCCCCGACTAGCGGGGATATACAATGAGCAGTTCTTC
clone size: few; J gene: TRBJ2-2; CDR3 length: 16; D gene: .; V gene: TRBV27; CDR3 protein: CASSLYSGANTGELFF; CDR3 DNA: TGTGCCAGCAGTTTATATAGCGGCGCGAACACCGGGGAGCTGTTTTTT
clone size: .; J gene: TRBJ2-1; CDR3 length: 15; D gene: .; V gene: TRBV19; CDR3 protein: CASSIEDSGGDEQFF; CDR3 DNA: TGTGCCAGTAGTATTGAGGACAGTGGGGGGGATGAGCAGTTCTTC
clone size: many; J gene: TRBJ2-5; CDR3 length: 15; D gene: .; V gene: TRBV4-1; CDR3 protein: CASSHLSEGRETQYF; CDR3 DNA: TGCGCCAGCAGCCACCTTTCAGAGGGGAGGGAGACCCAGTACTTC
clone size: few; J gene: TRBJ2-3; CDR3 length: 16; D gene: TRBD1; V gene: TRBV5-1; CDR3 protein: CASSPDRGGGTDTQYF; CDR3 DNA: TGCGCCAGCAGCCCGGACAGGGGAGGTGGCACAGATACGCAGTATTTT
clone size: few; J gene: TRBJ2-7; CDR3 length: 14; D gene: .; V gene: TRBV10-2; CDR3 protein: CASSSDSGAYEQYF; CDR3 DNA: TGCGCCAGCAGTTCGGATAGCGGTGCCTACGAGCAGTACTTC
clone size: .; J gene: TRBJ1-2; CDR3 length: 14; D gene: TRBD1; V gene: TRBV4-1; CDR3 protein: CASSHPGQGEGYTF; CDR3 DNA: TGCGCCAGCAGCCACCCGGGACAGGGAGAGGGCTACACCTTC
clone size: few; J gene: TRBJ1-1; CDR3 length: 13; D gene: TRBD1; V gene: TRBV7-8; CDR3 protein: CASSKQGGTEAFF; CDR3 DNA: TGTGCCAGCAGCAAACAGGGGGGTACTGAAGCTTTCTTT
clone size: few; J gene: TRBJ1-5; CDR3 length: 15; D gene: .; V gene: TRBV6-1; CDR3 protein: CASSERRQGYQPQHF; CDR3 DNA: TGTGCCAGCAGTGAACGGCGACAAGGCTATCAGCCCCAGCATTTT
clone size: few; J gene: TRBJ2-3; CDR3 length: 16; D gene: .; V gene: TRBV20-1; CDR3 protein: CSARGLAGAHTDTQYF; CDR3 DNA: TGCAGTGCCAGGGGGTTGGCGGGGGCCCACACAGATACGCAGTATTTT
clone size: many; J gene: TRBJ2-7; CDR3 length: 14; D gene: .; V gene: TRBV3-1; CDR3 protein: CASSQASGLFEQYF; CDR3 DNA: TGTGCCAGCAGCCAAGCATCCGGACTATTCGAGCAGTACTTC
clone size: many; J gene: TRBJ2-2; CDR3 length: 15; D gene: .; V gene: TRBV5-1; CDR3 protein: CASSFGAGEDGELFF; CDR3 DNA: TGCGCCAGCAGCTTCGGGGCAGGGGAAGACGGGGAGCTGTTTTTT
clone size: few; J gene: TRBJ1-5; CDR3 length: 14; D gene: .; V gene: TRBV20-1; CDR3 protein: CSARDGRVVQPQHF; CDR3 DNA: TGCAGTGCTAGAGATGGTAGGGTCGTCCAGCCCCAGCATTTT
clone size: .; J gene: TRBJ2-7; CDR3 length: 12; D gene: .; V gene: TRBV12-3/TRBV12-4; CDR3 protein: CASSYSFNEQYF; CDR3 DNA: TGTGCCAGCAGTTACAGTTTCAACGAGCAGTACTTC
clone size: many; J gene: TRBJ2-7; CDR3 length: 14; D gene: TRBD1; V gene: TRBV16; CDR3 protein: CASSRGQDSYEQYF; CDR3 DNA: TGTGCCAGCAGCCGAGGACAGGACTCCTACGAGCAGTACTTC
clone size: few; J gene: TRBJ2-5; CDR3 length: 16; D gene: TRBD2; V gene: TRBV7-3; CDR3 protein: CASSYPSGIVQETQYF; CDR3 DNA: TGTGCCAGCAGCTATCCTAGCGGGATCGTTCAAGAGACCCAGTACTTC
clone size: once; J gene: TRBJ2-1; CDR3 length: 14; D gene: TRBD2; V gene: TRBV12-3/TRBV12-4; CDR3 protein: CASSRTSGIDEQFF; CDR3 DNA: TGTGCCAGCAGCAGGACTAGCGGGATAGATGAGCAGTTCTTC
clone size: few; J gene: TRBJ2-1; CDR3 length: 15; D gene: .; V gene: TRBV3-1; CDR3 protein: CASSQGFPSYNEQFF; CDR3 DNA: TGTGCCAGCAGCCAGGGGTTTCCGTCCTACAATGAGCAGTTCTTC
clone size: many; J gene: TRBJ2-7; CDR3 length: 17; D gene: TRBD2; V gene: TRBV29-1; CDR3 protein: CSVEDPGTSGSIYEQYF; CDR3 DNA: TGCAGCGTTGAAGATCCCGGGACTAGCGGGAGTATATACGAGCAGTACTTC
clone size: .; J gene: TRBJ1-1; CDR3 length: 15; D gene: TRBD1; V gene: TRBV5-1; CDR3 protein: CASGGDRGPNTEAFF; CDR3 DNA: TGCGCCAGCGGCGGGGACAGGGGACCAAACACTGAAGCTTTCTTT
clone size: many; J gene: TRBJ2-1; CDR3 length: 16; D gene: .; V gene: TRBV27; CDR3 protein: CASSFTAKILYNEQFF; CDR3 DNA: TGTGCCAGCAGTTTTACGGCGAAGATCCTTTACAATGAGCAGTTCTTC
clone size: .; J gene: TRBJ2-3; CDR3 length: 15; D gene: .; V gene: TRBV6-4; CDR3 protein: CASSDEGGDGDTQYF; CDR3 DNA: TGTGCCAGCAGTGACGAGGGGGGGGACGGAGATACGCAGTATTTT
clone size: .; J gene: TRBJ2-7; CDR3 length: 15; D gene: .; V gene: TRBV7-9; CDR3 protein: CASSSDTRSAYEQYF; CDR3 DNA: TGTGCCAGCAGCTCGGATACTAGGTCGGCGTACGAGCAGTACTTC
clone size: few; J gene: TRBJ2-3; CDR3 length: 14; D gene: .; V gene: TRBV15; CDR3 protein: CATSQRGGTDTQYF; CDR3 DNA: TGTGCCACCAGCCAAAGGGGGGGCACAGATACGCAGTATTTT